This section outlines one TCR beta chain sequence together with its context. Combining a sample-barcoded 5' primer with a J-beta primer mix, a second PCR ran for roughly 6 to 12 cycles. All cDNA molecules were each tagged by a template-switch adaptor with 12 random nucleotides. TCRdb re-derived calls from the 5' RACE reads in MiXCR, one entry per CDR3 protein. The sample comprises 2 million or so distinct CDR3 sequences, 49% of which are singletons, and less than 2.5% rests with the top ten. This sample was included in a study of blood T cells in healthy people across ages. The CDR3 is 16 residues long. J lost 7 bases, V lost 5 bases, and 13 bases had no gene match.

Source material: blood. This TCR came from a woman aged 40 to 55 in good health. The J gene is TRBJ2-3, the V gene TRBV12-3 or TRBV12-4; 9 bases map to TRBD2. CDR3 DNA: TGTGCCAGCAGTCCCCGGGGTAGCGGGGGCGATTATACGCAGTATTTT. Translation: CASSPRGSGGDYTQYF.